This TCR beta chain was recovered during a study of T-cell reconstitution after alpha-beta-depleted transplantation in children. Overall study results and limits: Alpha-beta T cells present about two months after transplant were reported to originate from several hundred expanded graft clones. Newly produced T cells mostly accounted for T-cell counts and diversity one year post-transplant.

Molecular barcoding with unique molecular identifiers was used for the TCRbeta library. TCRdb re-called the PCR reads through MiXCR, storing one row per CDR3 protein. The data contain a few hundred thousand distinct CDR3 sequences, roughly 11% of them singletons. A note on this clonotype: The target antigen is unknown.

There are 15 residues in the CDR3. The V gene end was trimmed by 1 base and the J gene end by 0 bases; junction bases not matched to a gene: 3. Germline V gives CDR1 SGHTA, CDR2 FQGNSA. This TCR was sampled from a child less than two years old with acute myeloid leukemia, due to receive a stem cell transplant. This chain connects TRBV7-2 to TRBJ2-7; 7 positions match TRBD1. The sequencing used PBMCs, collected before TCRalphabeta/CD19-depleted stem cell transplant. The CDR3 DNA reads TGTGCCAGCAGCTTAGACAGGGGACACTCCTACGAGCAGTACTTC. Protein: CASSLDRGHSYEQYF.